This is a list of T cell receptor beta chains from one sample in a study of blood T cell repertoires in COVID-19. Profiling relied on immunoSEQ multiplex PCR, and the TCRdb table lists in-frame clones only, not all of them. Here the sample spans some 80,000 clones, 84% being singletons. Sequencing was done on a sample of peripheral blood. The receptors were gathered from a man aged 45-65 years with acute or convalescent COVID-19. Both conserved end residues are part of each CDR3. Each record gives: J gene, D gene, V gene, CDR3 length, clone size, CDR3 protein, CDR3 DNA. The D gene is left open where the match is weak. Clone size is stated in some rows and not others, as once, few, many or a class when expanded.

TRBJ1-1	.	TRBV7-9	13	medium-sized	CASSLSEDTEAFF	TGTGCCAGCAGCTTGAGCGAGGACACTGAAGCTTTCTTT
TRBJ2-7	TRBD1	TRBV10-3	13	.	CATWSGTDYEQYF	TGTGCCACCTGGAGTGGGACAGACTACGAGCAGTACTTC
TRBJ1-1	TRBD1	TRBV6-5	14	.	CASSPWDSNTEAFF	TGTGCCAGCAGTCCGTGGGACAGTAACACTGAAGCTTTCTTT
TRBJ2-2	.	TRBV9	15	few	CASSQLQGHTGELFF	TGTGCCAGCAGCCAATTACAGGGCCACACCGGGGAGCTGTTTTTT
TRBJ2-7	.	TRBV3-1/TRBV3-2	13	.	CASSQVPTGEQYF	TGTGCCAGCAGCCAAGTCCCCACGGGAGAGCAGTACTTC
TRBJ2-3	TRBD2	TRBV5-8	15	.	CASSFKGTSGYTQYF	TGTGCCAGCAGCTTTAAGGGGACTAGCGGGTATACGCAGTATTTT
TRBJ1-2	TRBD1	TRBV4-3	15	.	CASSQDGTGLESYTF	TGCGCCAGCAGCCAAGATGGGACAGGTCTAGAGTCCTACACCTTC
TRBJ1-2	TRBD1	TRBV27	14	.	CASSPQQGNYGYTF	TGTGCCAGCAGTCCCCAACAGGGGAACTATGGCTACACCTTC
TRBJ2-3	.	TRBV11-3	15	.	CASSLGGGVTDTQYF	TGTGCCAGCAGCTTAGGAGGGGGGGTCACAGATACGCAGTATTTT
TRBJ1-5	TRBD1	TRBV2	14	.	CASSEEGGIYPQHF	TGTGCCAGCAGTGAGGAAGGGGGCATATACCCCCAGCATTTT
TRBJ1-6	.	TRBV4-1	14	.	CASSLSSITSPLHF	TGCGCCAGCAGCCTTAGCTCCATAACTTCACCCCTCCACTTT
TRBJ1-5	TRBD1	TRBV30	13	.	CAWNTGDNQPQHF	TGTGCCTGGAATACAGGGGACAATCAGCCCCAGCATTTT
TRBJ2-1	.	TRBV24-1	16	.	CATSEPQGGPRNEQFF	TGTGCCACCAGTGAACCGCAGGGTGGACCTCGAAATGAGCAGTTCTTC
TRBJ1-6	TRBD1	TRBV28	16	.	CASSLSLDRVGSPLHF	TGTGCCAGCAGCTTGTCCCTCGACAGGGTGGGCTCACCCCTCCACTTT
TRBJ1-2	.	TRBV3-1/TRBV3-2	15	.	CASSRALPANYGYTF	TGTGCCAGCAGCAGAGCCTTGCCTGCTAACTATGGCTACACCTTC
TRBJ2-7	.	TRBV19	10	.	CASIQYEQYF	TGTGCCAGTATTCAATACGAGCAGTACTTC
TRBJ2-7	.	TRBV30	14	.	CAWSRPGHRYEQYF	TGTGCCTGGAGTCGTCCGGGACACCGCTACGAGCAGTACTTC
TRBJ1-5	TRBD1	TRBV10-2	15	.	CASSRGQGAKQPQHF	TGCGCCAGCAGCCGGGGACAGGGGGCCAAGCAGCCCCAGCATTTT
TRBJ2-1	TRBD2	TRBV7-2	15	few	CASSLDASGIGEQFF	TGTGCCAGCAGCTTAGATGCTAGCGGGATCGGTGAGCAGTTCTTC
TRBJ2-1	TRBD2	TRBV7-6	16	.	CASSLVRLAGGNEQFF	TGTGCCAGCAGCTTAGTTCGCCTAGCGGGAGGCAATGAGCAGTTCTTC
TRBJ1-5	.	TRBV18	15	few	CASSPRRDQDQPQHF	TGTGCCAGCTCACCCAGGAGGGATCAGGATCAGCCCCAGCATTTT
TRBJ2-1	.	TRBV2	13	.	CASAGSSYNEQFF	TGTGCCAGCGCCGGGAGCTCCTACAATGAGCAGTTCTTC
TRBJ1-1	.	TRBV12-3/TRBV12-4	13	.	CASRLTVNTEAFF	TGTGCCAGCAGACTGACAGTAAACACTGAAGCTTTCTTT
TRBJ2-7	.	TRBV5-6	14	.	CASSLLMTVYEQYF	TGTGCCAGCAGCTTGCTCATGACAGTTTACGAGCAGTACTTC
TRBJ2-3	.	TRBV10-3	13	.	CAIARAREDTQYF	TGTGCCATCGCGAGGGCGAGGGAAGATACGCAGTATTTT
TRBJ2-7	TRBD1	TRBV7-9	15	.	CASSSGTGTIHEQYF	TGTGCCAGCAGCTCCGGGACAGGGACGATCCACGAGCAGTACTTC
TRBJ2-1	.	TRBV7-2	14	.	CASSLRGGSNEQFF	TGTGCCAGCAGCTTACGTGGGGGGAGCAATGAGCAGTTCTTC
TRBJ2-7	.	TRBV6-2/TRBV6-3	15	.	CASSYSRFPSYEQYF	TGTGCCAGCAGTTACTCGAGGTTCCCCTCCTACGAGCAGTACTTC
TRBJ2-2	TRBD1	TRBV18	15	.	CASSSGQGRTGELFF	TGTGCCAGCTCATCGGGACAGGGAAGGACCGGGGAGCTGTTTTTT
TRBJ1-1	.	TRBV3-1/TRBV3-2	15	.	CASSQGAGMGTEAFF	TGTGCCAGCAGCCAAGGGGCAGGGATGGGCACTGAAGCTTTCTTT
TRBJ2-5	.	TRBV21-1	15	.	CASWDGKAGGETQYF	TGTGCCAGCTGGGATGGGAAAGCGGGAGGGGAGACCCAGTACTTC
TRBJ1-5	.	TRBV6-5	15	.	CASSPSGGNNQPQHF	TGTGCCAGCAGCCCATCGGGAGGGAACAATCAGCCCCAGCATTTT
TRBJ2-7	TRBD1	TRBV7-2	17	.	CASRSLGSGQEYYEQYF	TGTGCCAGCAGATCTTTAGGGTCGGGACAGGAATACTACGAGCAGTACTTC
TRBJ1-1	TRBD1	TRBV19	8	.	CATQDRGF	TGTGCCACTCAAGACAGGGGGTTT
TRBJ2-1	.	TRBV7-9	16	.	CASSLARTMSSPMQFF	TGTGCCAGCAGCTTAGCCCGGACAATGAGCAGCCCGATGCAGTTCTTC
TRBJ2-1	.	TRBV9	13	.	CASTGSLNNEQFF	TGTGCCAGCACCGGGAGCCTAAACAATGAGCAGTTCTTC
TRBJ1-2	.	TRBV7-2	15	once	CASSQFGEPNYGYTF	TGTGCCAGCAGCCAGTTCGGGGAGCCCAACTATGGCTACACCTTC
TRBJ2-7	.	TRBV21-1	16	.	CASSSKRSSGSHEQYF	TGTGCCAGCAGCAGCAAGAGATCTAGCGGGAGCCACGAGCAGTACTTC
TRBJ2-2	TRBD2	TRBV19	15	.	CASRGGSSNTGELFF	TGTGCCAGTAGGGGCGGGAGCTCGAACACCGGGGAGCTGTTTTTT
TRBJ2-4	TRBD1	TRBV7-8	17	few	CASSLASTGRDKNIQYF	TGTGCCAGCAGCTTAGCGTCGACAGGGCGCGACAAAAACATTCAGTACTTC